This T cell receptor beta chain was sequenced during a study of blood T cell repertoires in COVID-19. Study context: COVID-19 samples from acute and convalescent phases originated in the United States, Italy and Spain. From T cells, B-cell-depleted T cells, or PBMCs came the material, which was cDNA or gDNA.

This clone was picked up a small number of times. Source study methods: By means of reference gene primer amplification, nucleated cell counts were estimated. Sequencing was performed with immunoSEQ multiplex PCR; in TCRdb, only in-frame clones are kept and a portion is missing. The V and J calls and the clone size are those of that table, but D and trimming were determined from the DNA. There are 200,000 to 300,000 clones in the sample; roughly 84% occur only once, and under 2.5% lies in the top ten. CDR1 and CDR2 (germline): SGHRS, YFSETQ. The CDR3 extends over 14 amino acids. Trimming removed 2 bases from V and 6 bases from J; junction bases left unmatched: 7.

The chain recombines TRBV5-1 with TRBJ1-2; 7 positions match TRBD1. This sequence originates from a man aged 35 to 55 who had recovered from COVID-19. The material sequenced was peripheral blood. The DNA of the CDR3 is TGCGCCAGCAGCTTCGCGCAGGGGGAGAATGGCTACACCTTC. This encodes CASSFAQGENGYTF. Together with reference TRBV5-1 and TRBJ1-2, the CDR3 gives the full variable domain: KAGVTQTPRYLIKTRGQQVTLSCSPISGHRSVSWYQQTPGQGLQFLFEYFSETQRNKGNFPGRFSGRQFSNSRSEMNVSTLELGDSALYLCASSFAQGENGYTFGSGTRLTVV.